One and the same sample provided the 30 T cell receptor beta chains below, sequenced in a study of shared T cell receptors in the human thymus. Sequencing used immunoSEQ multiplex PCR; TCRdb keeps in-frame clones, though not all of them. Of 500,000 to 750,000 clones in the sample, approximately 88% were seen once. These data were also filed under a second study, of human thymus T cells.

The sequenced sample consisted of thymocytes. The source is a boy under two years old with a congenital heart defect.

J is TRBJ2-7 and V is TRBV6-5, with 9 bases identical to TRBD1. With V trimmed by 7 bases and J by 3 bases, 7 bases remained unmatched. Germline loops: CDR1 MNHEY, CDR2 SVGAGI. The CDR3 consists of 14 residues. The CDR3 nucleotides are TGTGCCAGCACCCTAAGGACAGGGGACTACGAGCAGTACTTC. This translates into CASTLRTGDYEQYF.

The V and J genes are TRBV4-2 and TRBJ2-3, with TRBD2 matching 9 bases. The CDR3 contains 21 residues. Germline CDR1 reads LGHNA; CDR2 reads YNFKEQ. V gave up 0 bases and J gave up 1 base; unmatched junction bases: 17. DNA for the CDR3: TGTGCCAGCAGCCAAGAGCTACGGGCTAGCGGGAATGAACGTGGCACAGATACGCAGTATTTT. It encodes CASSQELRASGNERGTDTQYF.

V gene TRBV7-9 combines with J gene TRBJ2-7, with D maybe TRBD2 (5 bases). The germline V gene has CDR1 SEHNR and CDR2 FQNEAQ (reference sequence). The CDR3 covers 16 residues. Trimming shortened V by 1 base and J by 0 bases, and 13 bases separated the two germline ends. DNA for the CDR3: TGTGCCAGCAGCTTAGGTCCGTGGACTCTCTCCTACGAGCAGTACTTC. Amino acids: CASSLGPWTLSYEQYF.

The chain has TRBV5-1 and TRBJ1-1; D not resolved. With 6 bases removed from V and 3 bases from J, the gap between germline ends came to 9 bases. Germline V gene lookup returns CDR1 SGHRS and CDR2 YFSETQ. The CDR3 is made up of 12 amino acids. This chain's CDR3 is CASKVEDTEAFF. Written as DNA, the CDR3 is TGCGCCAGCAAAGTGGAGGACACTGAAGCTTTCTTT. Filled out from reference TRBV5-1 and TRBJ1-1, the complete variable domain reads KAGVTQTPRYLIKTRGQQVTLSCSPISGHRSVSWYQQTPGQGLQFLFEYFSETQRNKGNFPGRFSGRQFSNSRSEMNVSTLELGDSALYLCASKVEDTEAFFGQGTRLTVV.

The rearrangement joins TRBV30 to TRBJ2-5; 7 bases are shared with TRBD2. V dropped 1 base and J dropped 4; count of bases not matched to a gene: 3. The CDR3 is made up of 13 amino acids. The germline V gene has CDR1 GTSNPN and CDR2 SVGIG (reference sequence). The CDR3 coding sequence is TGTGCCTGGAGTGAAGCTAGCGGAGAGACCCAGTACTTC. This sequence encodes CAWSEASGETQYF.

This sequence joins TRBV15 and TRBJ2-7, with 7 bases fitting TRBD1. The V and J ends lost 0 bases and 4 bases, in that order; junction bases with no gene match: 3. Germline CDR1 is LNHNV and CDR2 is YYDKDF (reference sequence). The CDR3 consists of 14 residues. The CDR3 nucleotides are TGTGCCACCAGCAGAGATGGGGGACAGTACGAGCAGTACTTC. Its protein is CATSRDGGQYEQYF.

The chain uses TRBV28 and TRBJ2-7, with 7 bases matching TRBD1. This CDR3 has 15 residues. J gave up 2 bases and V 5 bases, and 9 bases lay outside the gene matches. CDR1 is MDHEN, CDR2 SYDVKM, per germline. The CDR3, as DNA: TGTGCCAGCAGTCCTACAGGGGTCTTGACCTACGAGCAGTACTTC. It translates to CASSPTGVLTYEQYF.

This chain uses TRBV6-5 with TRBJ2-5, with D possibly being TRBD2 (6 bases). Germline V gives CDR1 MNHEY, CDR2 SVGAGI. V lost 8 bases and J 8 bases, leaving 21 bases between the germline ends. The CDR3 contains 14 residues. The CDR3 region is CASGLAGPEVTQYF. Written as DNA, the CDR3 is TGTGCCAGCGGTCTGGCGGGACCGGAGGTAACCCAGTACTTC.

This chain connects TRBV27 to TRBJ2-2; TRBD1 agrees at 11 bases. V shed 6 bases and J 0 bases; nucleotides not matched to a gene: 15. From germline, CDR1 is MNHEY and CDR2 SMNVEV (reference sequence). The CDR3 totals 20 residues. The CDR3 coding sequence is TGTGCCAGCAGCCCGACCCTTCGGACAGGGGGCCCAGCGAACACCGGGGAGCTGTTTTTT. It specifies CASSPTLRTGGPANTGELFF.

The V call is TRBV27, the J call TRBJ2-3; 12 bases map to TRBD2. The germline gives CDR1 MNHEY, CDR2 SMNVEV (reference sequence). The CDR3 is made up of 17 amino acids. Trimming at V came to 5 bases and at J to 3 bases, leaving 9 bases not matched to a gene. The CDR3 coding sequence is TGTGCCAGCAGTCCCCTTCGACTAGCGGGAGCGACAGATACGCAGTATTTT. This encodes CASSPLRLAGATDTQYF.

This chain uses TRBV7-8 with TRBJ1-2; D is ambiguous. The V end was cut by 5 bases, the J end by 8 bases, with 18 bases between. The CDR3 consists of 14 residues. CDR1 is SGHVS and CDR2 is FQNEAQ in the germline V gene. The DNA of the CDR3 is TGTGCCAGCAGCCCCCGCCGGGTGTTGGAAGGCTACACCTTC. The encoded protein is CASSPRRVLEGYTF.

The rearrangement links TRBV10-3 to TRBJ2-1; 13 bases align to TRBD2. Germline V lookup: CDR1 ENHRY, CDR2 SYGVKD. The CDR3 runs 18 residues. V dropped 3 bases and J dropped 5; count of bases not matched to a gene: 10. This CDR3 is CAISDRGLAGDWDNEQFF. The CDR3 region has the DNA TGTGCCATCAGTGACCGCGGACTAGCGGGAGATTGGGACAATGAGCAGTTCTTC.

The chain recombines TRBV9 with TRBJ2-1; maybe TRBD2 (6 bases). V was clipped by 3 bases and J by 8 bases, with 18 bases between them. The CDR3 has 15 amino acids. Germline V lookup: CDR1 SGDLS, CDR2 YYNGEE. CDR3 region: CASSARGGPGDEQFF. CDR3 DNA: TGTGCCAGCAGCGCACGCGGAGGGCCGGGGGATGAGCAGTTCTTC.

V is TRBV10-3 and J is TRBJ1-1, with D possibly matching TRBD1 (6 bases). The CDR3 extends over 16 amino acids. CDR1 is ENHRY and CDR2 is SYGVKD in the germline V gene. V was clipped by 0 bases and J by 5 bases, with 16 bases between them. The CDR3 sequence is CAISESRPAGVTEAFF. The DNA of the CDR3 is TGTGCCATCAGTGAGTCCCGTCCGGCAGGGGTTACTGAAGCTTTCTTT.

The V gene is TRBV10-3, the J gene TRBJ2-7; D possibly corresponds to TRBD2 (5 bases). With 3 bases removed from V and 2 bases from J, the gap between germline ends came to 8 bases. Per the germline V gene, CDR1 is ENHRY and CDR2 is SYGVKD. The CDR3 has 13 residues. The CDR3 region has the DNA TGTGCCATCAGTGACTGGCGGGCCTACGAGCAGTACTTC. It codes for CAISDWRAYEQYF.

This sequence joins TRBV4-1 and TRBJ2-5; unclear D gene. The DNA end is more similar to TRBJ2-7, so the J call may be wrong. Germline CDR1 MGHRA, CDR2 YSYEKL. The CDR3 spans 15 residues. The DNA of the CDR3 is TGCGCCAGCAGCCAATCCTTCCCCAGGCGCTACGAGCAGTACTTC. Amino acids: CASSQSFPRRYEQYF.

The chain links TRBV6-5 to TRBJ2-3, with TRBD1 matching over 10 bases. The CDR3 totals 14 residues. Germline V gene sequence: CDR1 MNHEY, CDR2 SVGAGI. V lost 4 bases to trimming and J lost 4 bases; unmatched junction nucleotides: 2. The CDR3 is CASSSGQGSDTQYF. The CDR3 DNA reads TGTGCCAGCAGTTCGGGACAGGGGTCAGATACGCAGTATTTT.

This rearrangement joins TRBV29-1 to TRBJ1-1; TRBD1 agrees at 7 bases. In germline, CDR1 is SQVTM, CDR2 ANQGSEA. This CDR3 has 11 residues. J gave up 11 bases and V 7 bases, and 10 bases lay outside the gene matches. The CDR3 is CSAMTGTDAFF. The CDR3 coding sequence is TGCAGCGCCATGACAGGGACGGATGCTTTCTTT.

The chain has TRBV29-1 and TRBJ1-1, with D maybe TRBD1 (5 bases). Trimming stripped 2 bases from V and 4 bases from J, with 17 bases between. The CDR3 sequence is 15 residues long. Germline lookup yields CDR1 SQVTM and CDR2 ANQGSEA. The CDR3 region has the DNA TGCAGCGTTGAACGGAGGGAGGTCGGGGGCACTGAAGCTTTCTTT. Translated: CSVERREVGGTEAFF.

The chain has TRBV4-3 and TRBJ2-5; 10 positions match TRBD1. The germline gives CDR1 LGHNA, CDR2 YSLEER. The CDR3 has 16 amino acids. With V trimmed by 0 bases and J by 1 base, 2 bases remained unmatched. The CDR3 coding sequence is TGCGCCAGCAGCCAAGAGGGGACAGGGGCCCAAGAGACCCAGTACTTC. It specifies CASSQEGTGAQETQYF.

The CDR3 sequence: CASSLADREKHLDTGELFF. CDR3 DNA sequence: TGTGCCAGCAGCTTGGCGGACAGGGAAAAACATTTGGACACCGGGGAGCTGTTTTTT. The rearrangement links TRBV5-4 to TRBJ2-2, with TRBD1 matching 8 bases. With V trimmed by 0 bases and J by 3 bases, 13 bases remained unmatched. Germline-derived CDR1 and CDR2 are SGHNT and YYREEE (reference sequence). The length of the CDR3 is 19 residues. The full variable domain, rest sourced from reference TRBV5-4 and TRBJ2-2, is ETGVTQSPTHLIKTRGQQVTLRCSSQSGHNTVSWYQQALGQGPQFIFQYYREEENGRGNFPPRFSGLQFPNYSSELNVNALELDDSALYLCASSLADREKHLDTGELFFGEGSRLTVL.

The chain is built from TRBV10-2 and TRBJ1-2; weak D call: TRBD1 (5 bases). Germline V gene lookup returns CDR1 WSHSY and CDR2 SAAADI. V shed 6 bases and J shed 3 bases, with 17 bases lying between them. The length of the CDR3 is 15 residues. CDR3 nucleotides: TGCGCCAGCAGGGGGCCCTCCTCGTGGGACTATGGCTACACCTTC. It encodes CASRGPSSWDYGYTF.

V gene TRBV2 combines with J gene TRBJ2-2; 10 positions match TRBD2. CDR1 and CDR2 from the germline V gene are SNHLY and FYNNEI. After removal of 9 bases from V and 4 bases from J, the junction contained 5 bases not matched to a gene. The CDR3 contains 14 residues. The CDR3 region is CASMGLAITGELFF. In nucleotides, the CDR3 is TGTGCCAGTATGGGACTAGCGATCACCGGGGAGCTGTTTTTT. The full variable domain, with the rest looked up from reference TRBV2 and TRBJ2-2, is EPEVTQTPSHQVTQMGQEVILRCVPISNHLYFYWYRQILGQKVEFLVSFYNNEISEKSEIFDDQFSVERPDGSNFTLKIRSTKLEDSAMYFCASMGLAITGELFFGEGSRLTVL.

Details on this clone: This specimen includes other DNA sequences encoding the same CDR3. The chain carries TRBV4-3 and TRBJ2-1; 8 bases fit TRBD2. The CDR3 has 16 amino acids. In germline, CDR1 is LGHNA, CDR2 YSLEER. V trimming: 0 bases; J trimming: 3 bases; junction bases outside the gene matches: 4. As DNA, the CDR3 is TGCGCCAGCAGCCAAGATTGGGCGGGAGGCTACAATGAGCAGTTCTTC. Translation: CASSQDWAGGYNEQFF.

The rearrangement uses TRBV7-3 and TRBJ2-1; TRBD1 aligns across 9 bases. V shed 2 bases, J shed 4 bases, and the junction held 6 bases outside the gene matches. This CDR3 has 16 amino acids. Germline V lookup: CDR1 SGHTA, CDR2 FQGTGA. Written as DNA, the CDR3 is TGTGCCAGCAGCTTAGGAGGCGGGACAGGGTACAATGAGCAGTTCTTC. As protein: CASSLGGGTGYNEQFF. Based on the CDR3 plus reference TRBV7-3 and TRBJ2-1, the full variable domain is GAGVSQTPSNKVTEKGKYVELRCDPISGHTALYWYRQSLGQGPEFLIYFQGTGAADDSGLPNDRFFAVRPEGSVSTLKIQRTERGDSAVYLCASSLGGGTGYNEQFFGPGTRLTVL.

This chain uses TRBV4-1 with TRBJ2-1; 8 bases agree with TRBD2. Per the germline V gene, CDR1 is MGHRA and CDR2 is YSYEKL. With V trimmed by 2 bases and J by 4 bases, 4 bases remained unmatched. The CDR3 runs 15 residues. The CDR3 sequence is CASSQTSGGYNEQFF. The CDR3 DNA reads TGCGCCAGCAGCCAAACTAGCGGTGGATACAATGAGCAGTTCTTC.

The chain recombines TRBV10-3 with TRBJ2-3; 9 nucleotides align to TRBD2. Germline V gene lookup returns CDR1 ENHRY and CDR2 SYGVKD. With 10 bases clipped from V and 0 bases from J, the junction kept 29 bases outside the gene matches. This CDR3 region has 22 residues. DNA of the CDR3: TGTGCCACCAGGGAGATCATCAGAGGACGGGAGCGGGGGGCCTCTAGCACAGATACGCAGTATTTT. Protein sequence: CATREIIRGRERGASSTDTQYF.

The V call is TRBV21-1, the J call TRBJ2-5; the table's TRBD1 call for D was not verified on the DNA. TRBV21-1 is termed a pseudogene. CDR3 length equals 14 residues. CDR3 sequence reads: CASSNESAPGGQYF. CDR3 sequence (DNA): TGTGCCAGCAGCAATGAAAGCGCTCCAGGGGGCCAGTACTTC.

The chain joins TRBV4-3 to TRBJ2-5; tentatively, D is TRBD2 (5 bases). This CDR3 is 17 amino acids long. V lost 0 bases and J lost 1, with 15 bases in between. Germline values: CDR1 LGHNA, CDR2 YSLEER. CDR3: CASSQDSPTGFQETQYF. CDR3 sequence (DNA): TGCGCCAGCAGCCAAGACTCCCCGACGGGGTTCCAAGAGACCCAGTACTTC.

The chain is built from TRBV18 and TRBJ2-1; 10 bases line up with TRBD1. The germline V gene has CDR1 KGHSH and CDR2 LQKENI. The CDR3 extends over 14 amino acids. After removal of 3 bases from V and 7 bases from J, the junction contained 3 bases not matched to a gene. CDR3 sequence (DNA): TGTGCCAGCTCACCGTGGGACAGGGGTAATGAGCAGTTCTTC. Its protein product is CASSPWDRGNEQFF.